Below are 28 T cell receptor beta chains sequenced from a single sample in a study of relationships among human T cell subsets. The CD45RA-negative fraction was bead-selected with anti-CD45RO to obtain memory T cells. From mRNA, alpha and beta CDR3 regions were amplified using semiquantitative ARM-PCR. Exponential amplification used communal superprimers after tagged nested gene-specific primers in ARM-PCR. In TCRdb, the multiplex PCR reads were re-called with MiXCR into one record per CDR3 protein. The sample consists of some 10,000 distinct CDR3 sequences, roughly 54% of them appearing once. Sequenced sample: memory T cells sorted from blood. The receptors stem from a man aged 35 to 55 in good health.

The chain employs TRBV28 and TRBJ2-7; D call uncertain. In germline, CDR1 is MDHEN, CDR2 SYDVKM. The CDR3 is 13 residues long. V was trimmed by 1 base and J by 3 bases, leaving 7 bases between them. In DNA, the CDR3 is TGTGCCAGCAGTTTATTTGAGGTCTACGAGCAGTACTTC. This translates into CASSLFEVYEQYF.

The chain joins TRBV20-1 to TRBJ2-1; 10 bases are a match to TRBD2. CDR3 length: 13 residues. Losses at the gene ends were 4 bases for V and 6 bases for J; bases not matched to a gene: 3. Germline V gene lookup returns CDR1 DFQATT and CDR2 SNEGSKA (reference sequence). In DNA form, the CDR3 reads TGCAGTGCTATACTAGCGGGGATCAATGAGCAGTTCTTC. This codes for CSAILAGINEQFF.

The chain links TRBV18 to TRBJ2-1; D is perhaps TRBD1 or TRBD2 (5 bases each). V dropped 3 bases and J dropped 4 bases, with 13 bases sitting between them. The CDR3 consists of 15 residues. From germline, CDR1 is KGHSH and CDR2 LQKENI. CDR3 loop: CASSPGSGPYNEQFF. CDR3 nucleotides: TGTGCCAGCTCACCGGGTTCGGGACCTTACAATGAGCAGTTCTTC.

The CDR3 coding sequence is TGTGCCAGCAGCATTGACAGGGGGCATTCCTCCTACGAGCAGTACTTC. Amino acid sequence: CASSIDRGHSSYEQYF. The genes are TRBV13 and TRBJ2-7, with 10 bases aligning to TRBD1. V lost 5 bases to trimming and J lost 0 bases; unmatched junction nucleotides: 7. The germline V gene encodes CDR1 PRHDT and CDR2 FYEKMQ (reference sequence). This CDR3 is built from 16 residues.

V usage is TRBV29-1 and J usage is TRBJ2-7, with 9 bases fitting TRBD1. This CDR3 is built from 12 residues. The ends lost 5 bases at V and 5 bases at J; junction bases unmatched: 4. From germline, CDR1 is SQVTM and CDR2 ANQGSEA. The CDR3, as DNA: TGCAGCGTTTTCACAGGGGGCCACGAGCAGTACTTC. Its protein product is CSVFTGGHEQYF.

This clonotype was counted a few times. The J gene is TRBJ2-2, the V gene TRBV11-2; 8 bases match TRBD1. The CDR3 extends over 17 amino acids. CDR1 and CDR2 (germline): SGHAT, FQNNGV. With V trimmed by 7 bases and J by 1 base, 11 bases remained unmatched. For the CDR3, the DNA is TGTGCCAGCACCCAAAACAGGGGGACAGGGAACACCGGGGAGCTGTTTTTT. This codes for CASTQNRGTGNTGELFF.

The rearrangement links TRBV10-2 to TRBJ1-1; possible D gene TRBD1, 5 bases. Trimming stripped 3 bases from V and 0 bases from J, with 11 bases between. The germline CDR1 and CDR2 sequences are WSHSY and SAAADI. The CDR3 has 15 amino acids. The DNA for the CDR3 is TGCGCCAGCAGTGAACCGGGACTCCTGAACACTGAAGCTTTCTTT. Its protein product is CASSEPGLLNTEAFF.

This clonotype was seen a handful of times. The rearrangement uses TRBV7-9 and TRBJ2-1; D uncertain. This CDR3 has 17 residues. Germline V gene lookup returns CDR1 SEHNR and CDR2 FQNEAQ (reference sequence). Trimming cost V 6 bases and J 1 base, with 19 bases left between them. CDR3 nucleotides: TGTGCCAGCAGGCATGACGGATGGGAATCTTCCTACAATGAGCAGTTCTTC. Protein: CASRHDGWESSYNEQFF.

The CDR3, as DNA: TGTGCCAGCACCTCGCAGGACTACGAGCAGTACTTC. Translation gives CASTSQDYEQYF. The chain uses TRBV28 and TRBJ2-7; no definite D call. Deletions cut 7 bases from V and 3 bases from J, with 10 bases between. The CDR3 is 12 residues long. CDR1 MDHEN and CDR2 SYDVKM come from the germline V gene.

The chain links TRBV19 to TRBJ2-4; a possible D gene is TRBD2 (6 bases). CDR1 is LNHDA and CDR2 is SQIVND in the germline V gene (reference sequence). V was trimmed by 7 bases and J by 11 bases, leaving 24 bases between them. The CDR3 is 15 residues long. CDR3 region: CASTAMGTPSEVQYF. CDR3 DNA: TGTGCCAGTACCGCCATGGGGACTCCCAGTGAAGTTCAGTACTTC. Based on the CDR3 plus reference TRBV19 and TRBJ2-4, the full variable domain is DGGITQSPKYLFRKEGQNVTLSCEQNLNHDAMYWYRQDPGQGLRLIYYSQIVNDFQKGDIAEGYSVSREKKESFPLTVTSAQKNPTAFYLCASTAMGTPSEVQYFGAGTRLSVL.

This chain connects TRBV11-2 to TRBJ2-5, with D maybe TRBD1 (6 bases). The germline V gene has CDR1 SGHAT and CDR2 FQNNGV. V lost 1 base and J 0 bases, leaving 12 bases between the germline ends. The CDR3 length is 16 residues. CDR3 sequence (DNA): TGTGCCAGCAGCTTAGGAACAGGGATCTACCAAGAGACCCAGTACTTC. The encoded protein is CASSLGTGIYQETQYF.

The chain couples TRBV12-3 or TRBV12-4 to TRBJ2-2; 7 bases map to TRBD2. J gave up 2 bases and V 2 bases, and 5 bases lay outside the gene matches. This CDR3 spans 16 amino acids. The CDR3 DNA reads as TGTGCCAGCAGTTTAAGGCTAGCGGACAACACCGGGGAGCTGTTTTTT. Encoded protein: CASSLRLADNTGELFF.

A single count supports this clonotype. The chain is built from TRBV6-5 and TRBJ1-2, with 10 bases matching TRBD1. The V segment lost 6 bases and the J segment 3 bases; nucleotides outside the gene matches: 7. Germline V gene sequence: CDR1 MNHEY, CDR2 SVGAGI. The CDR3 is 15 amino acids. The chain's CDR3 is CASSPGTGAHYGYTF. The CDR3 nucleotides read TGTGCCAGCAGCCCCGGGACAGGGGCCCACTATGGCTACACCTTC.

As regards this clonotype: Sequence at one end of the junction differs from germline and may be a read error. This sequence joins TRBV5-1 and TRBJ1-1; D is ambiguous. Germline V gene sequence: CDR1 SGHRS, CDR2 YFSETQ. This CDR3 comprises 12 residues. CDR3 DNA: TGCACCAGCAGCTTGCCCAGCACTGAAGCTTTCTTT. This encodes CTSSLPSTEAFF.

The chain uses TRBV14 and TRBJ2-6; D is uncertain. The CDR3 runs 12 residues. V lost 6 bases and J 2 bases, leaving 2 bases between the germline ends. The germline gives CDR1 SGHDN, CDR2 FVKESK. CDR3 DNA sequence: TGTGCCAGCAGTCCTGGGGCCAACGTCCTGACTTTC. Its protein product is CASSPGANVLTF.

A few counts support this clonotype. The rearrangement joins TRBV14 to TRBJ2-3; D unclear. CDR3 size: 11 residues. V dropped 4 bases and J dropped 3 bases, with 2 bases sitting between them. Germline lookup yields CDR1 SGHDN and CDR2 FVKESK. The CDR3 bases are TGTGCCAGCAGCCGTACAGATACGCAGTATTTT. This translates into CASSRTDTQYF.

This clonotype appeared a few times. The rearrangement joins TRBV11-1 to TRBJ1-5; D remains ambiguous. In germline, CDR1 is SGHAT, CDR2 FQDESV (reference sequence). This CDR3 has 15 residues. V was pared by 1 base and J by 4 bases, with 11 bases between. CDR3 sequence: CASSLGPGPNQPQHF. The CDR3 nucleotides are TGTGCCAGCAGCTTAGGGCCCGGGCCTAATCAGCCCCAGCATTTT. The whole variable domain, filled in from reference TRBV11-1 and TRBJ1-5, reads EAEVAQSPRYKITEKSQAVAFWCDPISGHATLYWYRQILGQGPELLVQFQDESVVDDSQLPKDRFSAERLKGVDSTLKIQPAELGDSAMYLCASSLGPGPNQPQHFGDGTRLSIL.

This clonotype was observed once. J is TRBJ2-7 and V is TRBV7-6; TRBD2 matches at 9 bases. Unmatched junction bases numbered 6, after V lost 0 bases and J lost 6 bases. CDR1 and CDR2 from the germline V gene are SGHVS and FNYEAQ. The CDR3 totals 15 residues. The CDR3 nucleotides are TGTGCCAGCAGCTTAGCCTCTAGCGGGATTAGCGAGCAGTACTTC. Its translation is CASSLASSGISEQYF. Filled out from reference TRBV7-6 and TRBJ2-7, the complete variable domain reads GAGVSQSPRYKVTKRGQDVALRCDPISGHVSLYWYRQALGQGPEFLTYFNYEAQQDKSGLPNDRFSAERPEGSISTLTIQRTEQRDSAMYRCASSLASSGISEQYFGPGTRLTVT.

The chain recombines TRBV2 with TRBJ1-2, with 8 bases identical to TRBD1. Germline V lookup: CDR1 SNHLY, CDR2 FYNNEI. Trimming took 8 bases from V and 4 from J; bases not matched to a gene: 9. The CDR3 is made up of 14 amino acids. The CDR3 region has the DNA TGTGCCAGCGCCCGGGACAGGTCAATCTATGGCTACACCTTC. Translating gives CASARDRSIYGYTF.

The chain joins TRBV12-3 or TRBV12-4 to TRBJ2-3; weak D call: TRBD1 (5 bases). V was trimmed by 3 bases and J by 5 bases, leaving 15 bases between them. The CDR3 sequence is 15 residues long. In DNA form, the CDR3 reads TGTGCCAGCAGTTTGCCGCCGCAGGGAAAAGATACGCAGTATTTT. This codes for CASSLPPQGKDTQYF.

Details on this clonotype: Relative to the germline gene, one junction end is altered; a read error may explain this. The rearrangement joins TRBV5-1 to TRBJ2-7; a weak D match, TRBD2 (5 bases). CDR3 size: 11 residues. Germline V gene sequence: CDR1 SGHRS, CDR2 YFSETQ. As DNA, the CDR3 is TGCGCCAGCAGCGACGACTACGACCAGTACTTC. Its protein is CASSDDYDQYF.

This chain joins TRBV11-1 and TRBJ1-2; tentative D call: TRBD1 (5 bases). Per the germline V gene, CDR1 is SGHAT and CDR2 is FQDESV (reference sequence). The CDR3 length is 15 residues. Trimming removed 4 bases at V and 6 bases at J, with 18 bases between. CDR3 sequence reads: CASSSLAGSSDGYTF. The CDR3 nucleotides read TGTGCCAGCAGCTCGTTGGCAGGGAGCAGCGATGGCTACACCTTC.

The V call is TRBV10-2, the J call TRBJ2-7; TRBD1 matches at 9 bases. The J segment lost 1 base and the V segment lost 2 bases, leaving 6 bases of the junction unmatched. Germline V CDR1 and CDR2: WSHSY, SAAADI. CDR3 length: 16 residues. This chain's CDR3 is CASSEVDGTGSYEQYF. The DNA of the CDR3 is TGCGCCAGCAGTGAGGTAGACGGGACAGGGTCCTACGAGCAGTACTTC.

This clonotype ranks as medium-sized. The rearrangement links TRBV11-3 to TRBJ2-1; D not certain. Trimming removed 1 base at V and 1 base at J, with 5 bases between. Germline CDR1 is SGHNT and CDR2 is YENEEA. This CDR3 region has 14 residues. CDR3 region: CASSLGPSYNEQFF. In DNA, the CDR3 is TGTGCCAGCAGCTTAGGACCTTCCTACAATGAGCAGTTCTTC.

This chain uses TRBV24-1 with TRBJ2-7; D not resolved. Germline V gene sequence: CDR1 KGHDR, CDR2 SFDVKD. V was clipped by 5 bases and J by 0 bases, with 13 bases between them. The CDR3 has 15 amino acids. CDR3 in DNA: TGTGCCACCAGTGTCTTGAGCCACGACTCCTACGAGCAGTACTTC. It yields the protein CATSVLSHDSYEQYF.

This clonotype turned up a few times. This chain connects TRBV28 to TRBJ2-7, with TRBD1 matching 10 bases. The V gene's germline CDR1 is MDHEN and CDR2 SYDVKM. J was trimmed by 6 bases and V by 2 bases; bases with no gene match: 10. This CDR3 has 16 residues. CDR3 sequence: CASSLQPGQGPIEQYF. CDR3 in DNA: TGTGCCAGCAGTTTACAACCGGGACAGGGGCCCATCGAGCAGTACTTC.

The chain combines TRBV4-2 with TRBJ2-1; 12 bases are shared with TRBD1. CDR1 and CDR2 (germline): LGHNA, YNFKEQ. With V trimmed by 0 bases and J by 5 bases, 5 bases remained unmatched. The CDR3 is 17 residues long. CDR3 DNA sequence: TGTGCCAGCAGCCAAGAATTCGGGACAGGGGGCCACAATGAGCAGTTCTTC. As protein: CASSQEFGTGGHNEQFF.

V gene TRBV28 combines with J gene TRBJ2-1, with a weak D call TRBD2 (6 bases). Trimming took 5 bases from V and 4 from J, leaving 21 bases between them. CDR3 length: 17 amino acids. The V gene's germline CDR1 is MDHEN and CDR2 SYDVKM. Here the CDR3 reads CASSGGTFAGFYNEQFF. The CDR3, as DNA: TGTGCCAGCAGTGGAGGGACCTTCGCGGGATTTTACAATGAGCAGTTCTTC.